Listed below are T cell receptor beta chains from one sample, sequenced in a study of T cells in narcolepsy. Profiling relied on immunoSEQ multiplex PCR, and the TCRdb table lists in-frame clones only, not all of them. The data hold some 32,000 clones, with about four fifths observed a single time. Sequenced: CD45RA- memory CD4+ T cells from PBMCs. These receptors were taken from a human donor with narcolepsy. Both conserved end residues are part of each CDR3. D genes are given only for firm matches. A clone size is listed for some rows: how often the clone was seen (once, few, many), or a class if it is expanded.

clone_size	j_call	v_call	d_call	cdr3_nt	cdr3_aa
.	TRBJ2-5	TRBV28	TRBD2	TGTGCCAGCAGTACCCCAGGTAGCGGGAGCCAAGAGACCCAGTACTTC	CASSTPGSGSQETQYF
.	TRBJ2-1	TRBV5-1	TRBD2	TGCGCCAGCAGCTCTAGCGGGGGGGCCAATGAGCAGTTCTTC	CASSSSGGANEQFF
.	TRBJ1-1	TRBV5-1	.	TGCGCCAGCAGCTTGAACGCGGCGAACACTGAAGCTTTCTTT	CASSLNAANTEAFF
.	TRBJ1-1	TRBV10-2	.	TGCGCCAGCAGGGAGATGAACACTGAAGCTTTCTTT	CASREMNTEAFF
.	TRBJ1-2	TRBV4-2	TRBD1	TGTGCCAGCAGCCAAGATGGGGACAGGCTCTATGGCTACACCTTC	CASSQDGDRLYGYTF
.	TRBJ2-7	TRBV14	.	TGTGCCAGCAGCCGCCCACGGGCAACGCGCTACGAGCAGTACTTC	CASSRPRATRYEQYF
few	TRBJ1-5	TRBV6-1	.	TGTGCCAGCAGTGCGGTGAGCGGGGTTCAGCCCCAGCATTTT	CASSAVSGVQPQHF
.	TRBJ1-6	TRBV18	TRBD1	TGTGCCAGCTCACCTAACCGACAGGGGTCTCAACCCCTCCACTTT	CASSPNRQGSQPLHF
few	TRBJ2-3	TRBV11-2	TRBD2	TGTGCCAGCAGCCCGCGGACTAGCGGGGGCACAGATACGCAGTATTTT	CASSPRTSGGTDTQYF
.	TRBJ1-6	TRBV6-1	TRBD1	TGTGCCAGCAGTCCCGCCGGGACAGCGAATTCACCCCTCCACTTT	CASSPAGTANSPLHF
.	TRBJ1-1	TRBV28	.	TGTGCCAGCGCCCTGGGGGGGGTCGGCACTGAAGCTTTCTTT	CASALGGVGTEAFF
few	TRBJ1-2	TRBV28	.	TGTGCCAGCAGCTCCCCTCGAATCTATGGCTACACCTTC	CASSSPRIYGYTF
.	TRBJ1-1	TRBV6-5	.	TGTGCCAGCAAAGGTTGGGGGTTGACTGAAGCTTTCTTT	CASKGWGLTEAFF
.	TRBJ2-5	TRBV7-8	.	TGTGCCAGCAGCTCGGGGGGCGAGACCCAGTACTTC	CASSSGGETQYF
.	TRBJ2-7	TRBV6-5	TRBD1	TGTGCCAGCAGTTACTCGAGACAGGGCGGCGAGCAGTACTTC	CASSYSRQGGEQYF
.	TRBJ2-7	TRBV7-8	.	TGTGCCAGCAGCTTGGGTCCAGCGCCAAGCTCCTACGAGCAGTACTTC	CASSLGPAPSSYEQYF
few	TRBJ2-7	TRBV6-1	.	TGTGCCAGCAGTCCGACAGCAAACTACGAGCAGTACTTC	CASSPTANYEQYF
.	TRBJ1-2	TRBV28	.	TGTGCCACCGAGACCCTTTGGGGGGGCAGGGCGGTATATGGCTACACCTTC	CATETLWGGRAVYGYTF
.	TRBJ2-7	TRBV5-1	.	TGCGCCAGCAGCGTCGCCACAGGCGGCGAGCAGTACTTC	CASSVATGGEQYF
.	TRBJ1-5	TRBV7-2	.	TGTGCCAGCAGCTTAGCGATTGGGGCCCACCCGTATCATTTT	CASSLAIGAHPYHF
few	TRBJ2-2	TRBV2	.	TGTGCCAGCAGGGGCACAGGGAGGAACACCGGGGAGCTGTTTTTT	CASRGTGRNTGELFF
once	TRBJ2-5	TRBV5-1	TRBD2	TGCGCCAGCAGCTCAAGCGGGGTTCGCCAAGAGACCCAGTACTTC	CASSSSGVRQETQYF
.	TRBJ2-1	TRBV4-1	TRBD1	TGCGCCAGCAGCCAGGTTACAGGGGGCGACTACAATGAGCAGTTCTTC	CASSQVTGGDYNEQFF
.	TRBJ2-2	TRBV5-5	TRBD2	TGTGCCAGCAGCATGACTAGCGCAAGCACCGGGGAGCTGTTTTTT	CASSMTSASTGELFF
.	TRBJ2-3	TRBV21-1	.	TGTGCCAGCAGTGGGACCTCTGGCACAGATACGCAGTATTTT	CASSGTSGTDTQYF
.	TRBJ1-2	TRBV2	.	TGTGCCAGCAGTGAAGAGAGGACGGGCTATGGCTACACCTTC	CASSEERTGYGYTF
.	TRBJ2-2	TRBV10-3	TRBD2	TGTGCCATCCATAGCGGGAGTGCCGGGGAGCTGTTTTTT	CAIHSGSAGELFF
.	TRBJ1-6	TRBV4-2	.	TGTGCCAGTAGCCAAGATTCCCTAGGCGGGGTAAATAATTCACCCCTCCACTTT	CASSQDSLGGVNNSPLHF
.	TRBJ2-3	TRBV6-5	.	TGTGCCAGCAGGGCACGTTCTTGGGATACGCAGTATTTT	CASRARSWDTQYF
.	TRBJ1-5	TRBV28	.	TGTGCCAGCAGAACTACTCTGCGGGAGCAGCCCCAGCATTTT	CASRTTLREQPQHF
.	TRBJ2-1	TRBV7-2	.	TGTGCCAGCAGCTTAGCAGTGGGCTCCTACAATGAGCAGTTCTTC	CASSLAVGSYNEQFF
.	TRBJ2-7	TRBV11-2	.	TGTGCCAGCAGCTCCACAGGTTACGAGCAGTACTTC	CASSSTGYEQYF
.	TRBJ1-4	TRBV5-5	.	TGTGCCAGCAGCTTGGCTACAGACACAAATGAAAAACTGTTTTTT	CASSLATDTNEKLFF
.	TRBJ2-3	TRBV6-1	.	TGTGCCAGCAGTGCAGGAGGGCTCGTGGAAAATACGCAGTATTTT	CASSAGGLVENTQYF
.	TRBJ1-3	TRBV5-4	TRBD1	TGTGCCAGCAGCTTTCCCGGACAGGGGAAAAACACCATATATTTT	CASSFPGQGKNTIYF
.	TRBJ2-7	TRBV27	.	TGTGCCAGCAGATTAAGGGGTGAAAACGAGCAGTACTTC	CASRLRGENEQYF
few	TRBJ2-7	TRBV5-4	.	TGTGCCAGCAGCACCGGGACATTGAGCTCCTACGAGCAGTACTTC	CASSTGTLSSYEQYF
.	TRBJ1-5	TRBV27	.	TGTGCCAGCAGTTTATATCAGGATCAGCCCCAGCATTTT	CASSLYQDQPQHF
few	TRBJ2-1	TRBV18	.	TGTGCCAGCTCACCCACCTCAAGGGGGAATGAGCAGTTCTTC	CASSPTSRGNEQFF
.	TRBJ1-6	TRBV5-4	TRBD1	TGTGCCAGCAGCTTGGACAGGGGACTTAATTCACCCCTCCACTTT	CASSLDRGLNSPLHF
.	TRBJ1-2	TRBV7-8	.	TGTGCCAGCAGCTCGAACAGCTATGGCTACACCTTC	CASSSNSYGYTF
.	TRBJ2-5	TRBV11-2	.	TGTGCCAGCAGCTTATGGGGGGTGACGGCAGAGACCCAGTACTTC	CASSLWGVTAETQYF
.	TRBJ2-1	TRBV28	TRBD2	TGTGCCAGCAGATCAGGAGCGGGGGGCAGGGAGCAGTTCTTC	CASRSGAGGREQFF
.	TRBJ2-6	TRBV9	.	TGTGCCAGCAGCCCAGCGGCCGCCCCTGGGGCCAACGTCCTGACTTTC	CASSPAAAPGANVLTF
.	TRBJ1-4	TRBV5-1	.	TGCGCCAGCAGCTTGGCCGGGGCTAATGAAAAACTGTTTTTT	CASSLAGANEKLFF
.	TRBJ2-6	TRBV5-4	.	TGTGCCAGCAGTAACCGACAGAGCGCCAACGTCCTGACTTTC	CASSNRQSANVLTF
.	TRBJ1-6	TRBV5-1	TRBD1	TGCGCCAGCAGCTTGCAGGGGGCATTGTATAATTCACCCCTCCACTTT	CASSLQGALYNSPLHF
.	TRBJ1-2	TRBV28	.	TGTGCCAGCAGTGGAGTTGACTATGGCTACACCTTC	CASSGVDYGYTF